This T cell receptor beta chain stems from a study of T cells after yellow fever vaccination. Study-wide results and limits: Once the booster was given, most primary-vaccination clones reappeared, at over 95% for CD4 and over 70% for CD8. Bulk-population clonotypes that are abundant could appear as contaminants in FACS-sorted repertoires.

CDR1 is MDHEN and CDR2 is SYDVKM in the germline V gene. The V and J ends lost 5 bases and 0 bases respectively, with 14 bases between them. The CDR3 runs to 17 residues. MiXCR was run by TCRdb on the 5' RACE reads, yielding one entry per CDR3 protein. Of 300,000 to 400,000 distinct CDR3 sequences listed, around 10% are singletons. A word on this clonotype: Antigen: not known.

The receptor was isolated from a man between 18 and 35 years old who received the YFV17D yellow fever vaccine. This chain connects TRBV28 to TRBJ2-6; possibly TRBD2 for D (5 bases). The starting material was CD4+ T cells sorted from PBMCs, obtained 45 days after the yellow fever booster vaccination. This chain's CDR3 is CASSEITDYSGANVLTF. As DNA, the CDR3 is TGTGCCAGCAGTGAGATCACAGACTACTCTGGGGCCAACGTCCTGACTTTC.